The clone carrying this T cell receptor beta chain ranks as medium-sized in terms of frequency. Its target is not known. The synovial samples were synovial fluid, paired with peripheral blood from each active arthritis patient. Donors were about a dozen juvenile idiopathic arthritis patients with active disease. Synovial Treg cells showed FOXP3 TSDR demethylation like blood Treg cells. Repertoires were generated with immunoSEQ multiplex PCR, while TCRdb's copy carries only in-frame clones and drops some. This table holds under 800 clones. The sample is drawn from a study of synovial regulatory T cells in juvenile arthritis. Study-wide context: A few patients were therapy-naive; over 5 received methotrexate alone.

Study-wide findings and caveats: CDR3 overlap with synovial Tregs was higher for iaTregs than other blood Tregs.

CDR1 and CDR2 (germline): SEHNR, FQNEAQ (reference sequence). This CDR3 contains 18 residues. Nucleotide data are not available. The V gene is TRBV7-9, the J gene TRBJ2-6; the TRBD2 assignment by TCRdb is unverifiable without DNA. The source material was Treg cells from the synovium. The clonotype originates from a donor younger than 30 with juvenile idiopathic arthritis. The CDR3 region is CASSLEAGGPSGANVLTF.